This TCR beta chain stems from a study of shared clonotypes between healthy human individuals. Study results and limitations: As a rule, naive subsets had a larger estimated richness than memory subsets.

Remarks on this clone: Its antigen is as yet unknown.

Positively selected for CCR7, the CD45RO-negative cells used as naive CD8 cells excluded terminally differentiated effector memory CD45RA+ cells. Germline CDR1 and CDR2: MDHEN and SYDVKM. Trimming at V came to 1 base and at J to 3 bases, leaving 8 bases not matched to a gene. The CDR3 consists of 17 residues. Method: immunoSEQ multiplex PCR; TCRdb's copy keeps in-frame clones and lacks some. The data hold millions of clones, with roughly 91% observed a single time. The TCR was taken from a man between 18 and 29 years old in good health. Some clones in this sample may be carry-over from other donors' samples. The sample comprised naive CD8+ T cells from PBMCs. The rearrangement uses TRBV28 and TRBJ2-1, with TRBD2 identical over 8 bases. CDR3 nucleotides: TGTGCCAGCAGTTTATTCGTAGCGGGATCGGTCTACAATGAGCAGTTCTTC. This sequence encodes CASSLFVAGSVYNEQFF. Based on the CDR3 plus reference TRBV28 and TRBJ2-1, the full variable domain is DVKVTQSSRYLVKRTGEKVFLECVQDMDHENMFWYRQDPGLGLRLIYFSYDVKMKEKGDIPEGYSVSREKKERFSLILESASTNQTSMYLCASSLFVAGSVYNEQFFGPGTRLTVL.